The subject of this entry is one TCR beta chain. This clonotype was observed many times. What this receptor recognizes is not known. No qualities accompany the bases; no much larger clone lies one base away. This record comes from a study of T cell repertoires in cytomegalovirus infection (dated by TCRdb to between 2018 and 2021). Background on the whole study: Donor HLA type was relevant to the analysis, because carriage of CMV infection together with the matching HLA type was indicated by public TCR beta signatures.

Points the paper makes about the study in general: The ex vivo response was dominated by HLA-C-restricted CMV-specific TCR beta clonotypes, which also provided the single most frequent clonotype in two of eight donors. In both this cohort and an independent cohort of more than 350 donors, the cumulative frequency of public TCR beta family members distinguished carriers of CMV infection plus the relevant HLA type.

The germline V end is reduced by 2 bases and the J end by 3 bases; junction bases left unmatched: 2. From a lookup of the germline V gene, CDR1 and CDR2 are SGHVS and FNYEAQ. The CDR3 holds 14 amino acids from the cysteine to the phenylalanine. Solely the CDR3 DNA is kept, with 42 bases framed from the first base. The run used an Illumina HiSeq 1500. TCRdb's own reprocessing of the public reads used fastp at Q25 and MiXCR and kept productive beta chains. Merged by CDR3 protein, the rows form single entries marked with the most common genes and DNA. Here the sample has around 250,000 distinct CDR3 sequences; 17% occur a single time. 40% to 55% of the sample comes from the top ten.

Sequenced sample: CD8+ T cells from PBMCs. The receptor was derived from a human donor in good health (CMV status not recorded). Some clones in this sample may be carry-over from other donors' samples. Here the chain combines TRBV7-6 and TRBJ2-7; 9 central nucleotides agree with TRBD1. The CDR3 region reads CASSLMGQGYEQYF. The sequenced DNA: TGTGCCAGCAGCTTAATGGGACAGGGCTACGAGCAGTACTTC.